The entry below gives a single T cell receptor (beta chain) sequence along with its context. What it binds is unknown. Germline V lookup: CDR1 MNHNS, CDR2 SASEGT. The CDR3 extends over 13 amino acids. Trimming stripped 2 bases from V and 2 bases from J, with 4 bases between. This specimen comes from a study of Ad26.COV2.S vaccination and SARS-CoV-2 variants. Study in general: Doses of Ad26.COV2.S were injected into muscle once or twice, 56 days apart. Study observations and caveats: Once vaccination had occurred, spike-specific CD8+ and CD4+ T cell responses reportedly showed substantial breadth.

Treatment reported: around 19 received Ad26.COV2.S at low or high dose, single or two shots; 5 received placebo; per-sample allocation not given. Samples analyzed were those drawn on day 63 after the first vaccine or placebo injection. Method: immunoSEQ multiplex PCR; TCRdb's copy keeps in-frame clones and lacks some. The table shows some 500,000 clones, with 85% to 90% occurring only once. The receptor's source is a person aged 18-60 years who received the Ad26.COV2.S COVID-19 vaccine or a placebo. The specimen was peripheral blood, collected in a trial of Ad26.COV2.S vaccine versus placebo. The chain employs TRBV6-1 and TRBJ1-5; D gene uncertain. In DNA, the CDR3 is TGTGCCAGCAGTGAAACACGCAATCAGCCCCAGCATTTT. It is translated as CASSETRNQPQHF.